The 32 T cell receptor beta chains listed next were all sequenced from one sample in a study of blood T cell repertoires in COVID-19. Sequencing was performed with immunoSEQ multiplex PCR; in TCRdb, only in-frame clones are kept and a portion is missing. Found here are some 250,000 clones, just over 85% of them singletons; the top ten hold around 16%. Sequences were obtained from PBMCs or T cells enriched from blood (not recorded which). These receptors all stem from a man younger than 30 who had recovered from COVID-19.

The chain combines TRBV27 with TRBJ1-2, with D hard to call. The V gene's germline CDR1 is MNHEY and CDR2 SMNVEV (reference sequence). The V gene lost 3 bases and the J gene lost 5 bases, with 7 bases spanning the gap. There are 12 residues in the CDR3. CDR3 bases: TGTGCCAGCAGTTTGGCAGGATATGGCTACACCTTC. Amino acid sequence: CASSLAGYGYTF.

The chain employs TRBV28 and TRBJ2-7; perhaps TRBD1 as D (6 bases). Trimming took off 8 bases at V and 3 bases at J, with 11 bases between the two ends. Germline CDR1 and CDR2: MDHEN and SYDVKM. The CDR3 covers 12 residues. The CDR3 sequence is CASGDNHYEQYF. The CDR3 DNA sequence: TGTGCCAGCGGGGACAACCACTACGAGCAGTACTTC.

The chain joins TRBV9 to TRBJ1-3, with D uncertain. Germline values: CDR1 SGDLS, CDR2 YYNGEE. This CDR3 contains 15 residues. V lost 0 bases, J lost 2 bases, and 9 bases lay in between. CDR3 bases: TGTGCCAGCAGCGTAGGGGTGGGCACTGGAAACACCATATATTTT. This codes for CASSVGVGTGNTIYF.

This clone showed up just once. CDR3 sequence reads: CASSLSGSGNTIYF. The CDR3, as DNA: TGTGCCAGCAGTTTAAGCGGTTCCGGAAACACCATATATTTT. V is TRBV28 and J is TRBJ1-3; no definite D call. The CDR3 contains 14 residues. V lost 2 bases to trimming and J lost 4 bases, with 9 bases between them. Germline assignment: CDR1 MDHEN and CDR2 SYDVKM.

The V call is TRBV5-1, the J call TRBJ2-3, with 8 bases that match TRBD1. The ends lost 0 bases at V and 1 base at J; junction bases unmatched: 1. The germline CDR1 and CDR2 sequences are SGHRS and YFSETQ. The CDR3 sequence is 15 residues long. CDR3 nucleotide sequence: TGCGCCAGCAGCTTGGTGGGACAGGGCACAGATACGCAGTATTTT. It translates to CASSLVGQGTDTQYF.

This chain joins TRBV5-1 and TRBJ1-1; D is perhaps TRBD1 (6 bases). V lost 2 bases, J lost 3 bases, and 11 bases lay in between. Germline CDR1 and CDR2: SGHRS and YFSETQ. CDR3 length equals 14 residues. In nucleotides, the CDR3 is TGCGCCAGCAGCTTTCAGGGGCCTGACACTGAAGCTTTCTTT. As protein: CASSFQGPDTEAFF.

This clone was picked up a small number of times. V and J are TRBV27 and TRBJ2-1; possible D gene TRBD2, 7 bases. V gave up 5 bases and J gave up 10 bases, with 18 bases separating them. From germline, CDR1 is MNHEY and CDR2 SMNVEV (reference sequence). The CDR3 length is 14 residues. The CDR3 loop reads CASSVGGTPAEQFF. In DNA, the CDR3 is TGTGCCAGCAGTGTGGGGGGGACACCCGCCGAGCAGTTCTTC.

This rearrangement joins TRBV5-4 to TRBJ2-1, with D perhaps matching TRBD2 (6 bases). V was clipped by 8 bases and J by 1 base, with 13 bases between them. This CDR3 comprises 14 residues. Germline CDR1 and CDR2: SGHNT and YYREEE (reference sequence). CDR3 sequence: CARGTGASYNEQFF. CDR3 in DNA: TGTGCCAGGGGGACTGGAGCTTCCTACAATGAGCAGTTCTTC.

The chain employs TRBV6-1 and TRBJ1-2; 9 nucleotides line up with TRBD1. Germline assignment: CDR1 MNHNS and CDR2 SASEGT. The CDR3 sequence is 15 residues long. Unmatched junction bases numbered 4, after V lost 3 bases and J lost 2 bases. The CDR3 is CASSDQGTGNYGYTF. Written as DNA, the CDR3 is TGTGCCAGCAGTGATCAGGGGACAGGGAACTATGGCTACACCTTC.

The CDR3 sequence is CASSSAGGARFNEQFF. In DNA, the CDR3 is TGTGCCAGCAGTTCTGCCGGGGGGGCGAGGTTCAATGAGCAGTTCTTC. V gene TRBV5-4 combines with J gene TRBJ2-1, with TRBD2 matching 8 bases. V gave up 5 bases and J gave up 6 bases; unmatched junction bases: 13. CDR3 length: 16 amino acids. CDR1 is SGHNT and CDR2 is YYREEE in the germline V gene (reference sequence).

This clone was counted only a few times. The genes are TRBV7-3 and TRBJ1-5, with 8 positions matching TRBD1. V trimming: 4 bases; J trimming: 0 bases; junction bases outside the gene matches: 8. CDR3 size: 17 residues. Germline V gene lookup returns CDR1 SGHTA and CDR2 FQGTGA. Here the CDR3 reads CASSSPGQVNSNQPQHF. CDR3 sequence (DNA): TGTGCCAGCAGCTCTCCGGGACAGGTTAATAGCAATCAGCCCCAGCATTTT.

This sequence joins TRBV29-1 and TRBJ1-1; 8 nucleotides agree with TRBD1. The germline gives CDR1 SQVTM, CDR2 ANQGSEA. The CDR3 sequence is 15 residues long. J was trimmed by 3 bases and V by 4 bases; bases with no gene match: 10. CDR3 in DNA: TGCAGCGTTGGACTTCGGACAGGGACGGACACTGAAGCTTTCTTT. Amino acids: CSVGLRTGTDTEAFF.

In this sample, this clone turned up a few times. CDR3 in DNA: TGTGCCAGCAGTGAGCTAGGGGTAGCTGGAAACACCATATATTTT. This sequence encodes CASSELGVAGNTIYF. The rearrangement joins TRBV6-1 to TRBJ1-3; D may be TRBD1 (5 bases). Germline V gene data show CDR1 as MNHNS and CDR2 as SASEGT. Trimming left V 3 bases short and J 2 bases short, with 11 bases between. This CDR3 has 15 amino acids.

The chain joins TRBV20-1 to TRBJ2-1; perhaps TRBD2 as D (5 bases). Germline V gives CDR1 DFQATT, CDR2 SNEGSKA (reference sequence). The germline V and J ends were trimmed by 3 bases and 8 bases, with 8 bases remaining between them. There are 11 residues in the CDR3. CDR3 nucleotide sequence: TGCAGTGCTAGTTACGGGGATGAGCAGTTCTTC. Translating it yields CSASYGDEQFF.

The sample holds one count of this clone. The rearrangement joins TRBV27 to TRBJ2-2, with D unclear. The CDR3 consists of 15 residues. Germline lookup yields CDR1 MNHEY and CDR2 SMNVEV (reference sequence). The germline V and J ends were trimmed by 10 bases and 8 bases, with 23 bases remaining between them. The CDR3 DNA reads TGTGCCACCGGCCTACTAAGTTCTGACCTAGGGGAGCTGTTTTTT. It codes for CATGLLSSDLGELFF.

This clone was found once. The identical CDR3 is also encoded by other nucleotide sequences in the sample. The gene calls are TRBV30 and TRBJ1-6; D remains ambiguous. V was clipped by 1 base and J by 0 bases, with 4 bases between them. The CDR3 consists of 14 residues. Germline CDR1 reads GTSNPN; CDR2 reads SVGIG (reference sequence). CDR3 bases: TGTGCCTGGAGTGGGAGCTCCTATAATTCACCCCTCCACTTT. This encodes CAWSGSSYNSPLHF.

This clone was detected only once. The CDR3 loop is CASSRPTANYGYTF. The CDR3 DNA is TGTGCCAGCAGCCGACCGACAGCTAACTATGGCTACACCTTC. This chain links TRBV11-2 with TRBJ1-2; D is perhaps TRBD1 (5 bases). Per germline, CDR1 SGHAT and CDR2 FQNNGV. The CDR3 runs 14 residues. Trimming left V 5 bases short and J 0 bases short, with 10 bases between.

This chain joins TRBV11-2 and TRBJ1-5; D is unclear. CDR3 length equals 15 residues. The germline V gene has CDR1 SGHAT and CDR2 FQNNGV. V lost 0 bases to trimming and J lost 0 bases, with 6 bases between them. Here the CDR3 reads CASSLDVYSNQPQHF. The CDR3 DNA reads TGTGCCAGCAGCTTAGATGTTTATAGCAATCAGCCCCAGCATTTT.

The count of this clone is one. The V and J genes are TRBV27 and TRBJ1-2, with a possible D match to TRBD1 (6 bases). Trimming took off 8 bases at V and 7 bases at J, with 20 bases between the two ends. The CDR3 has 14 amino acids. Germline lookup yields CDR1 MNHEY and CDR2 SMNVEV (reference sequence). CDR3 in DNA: TGTGCCAGCGGACTTTACAGGGCTGGCGCTGGCTACACCTTC. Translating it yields CASGLYRAGAGYTF.

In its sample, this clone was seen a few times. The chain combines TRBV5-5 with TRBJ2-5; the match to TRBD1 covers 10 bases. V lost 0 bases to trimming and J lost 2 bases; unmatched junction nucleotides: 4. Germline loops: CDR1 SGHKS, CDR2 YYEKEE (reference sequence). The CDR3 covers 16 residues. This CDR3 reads CASSLDRDRGQETQYF. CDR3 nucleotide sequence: TGTGCCAGCAGCTTGGACCGGGACAGGGGACAAGAGACCCAGTACTTC.

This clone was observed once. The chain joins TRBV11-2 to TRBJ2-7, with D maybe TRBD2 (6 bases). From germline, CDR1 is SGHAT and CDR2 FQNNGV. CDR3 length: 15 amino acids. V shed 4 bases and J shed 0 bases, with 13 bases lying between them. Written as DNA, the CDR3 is TGTGCCAGCAGCTACGTCGGGGGAAGCTCCTACGAGCAGTACTTC. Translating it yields CASSYVGGSSYEQYF.

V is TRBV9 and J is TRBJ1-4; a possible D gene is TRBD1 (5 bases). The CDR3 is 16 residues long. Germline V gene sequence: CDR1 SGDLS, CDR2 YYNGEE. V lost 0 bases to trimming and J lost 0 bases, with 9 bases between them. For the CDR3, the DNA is TGTGCCAGCAGCGTAGGGTCGGGGGCAACTAATGAAAAACTGTTTTTT. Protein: CASSVGSGATNEKLFF. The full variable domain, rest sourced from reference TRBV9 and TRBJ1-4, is DSGVTQTPKHLITATGQRVTLRCSPRSGDLSVYWYQQSLDQGLQFLIQYYNGEERAKGNILERFSAQQFPDLHSELNLSSLELGDSALYFCASSVGSGATNEKLFFGSGTQLSVL.

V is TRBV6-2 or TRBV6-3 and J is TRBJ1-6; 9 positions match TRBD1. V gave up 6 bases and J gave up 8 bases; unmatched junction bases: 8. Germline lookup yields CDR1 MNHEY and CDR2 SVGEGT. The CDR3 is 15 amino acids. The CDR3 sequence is CASSPRQGEYSPLHF. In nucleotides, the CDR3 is TGTGCCAGCAGCCCCCGACAGGGGGAGTATTCACCCCTCCACTTT.

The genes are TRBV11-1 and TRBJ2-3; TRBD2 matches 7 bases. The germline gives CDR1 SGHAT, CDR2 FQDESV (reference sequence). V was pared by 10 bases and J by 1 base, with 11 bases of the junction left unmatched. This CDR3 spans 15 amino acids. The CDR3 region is CAIGGRAGGTDTQYF. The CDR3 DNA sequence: TGTGCCATCGGGGGGAGGGCCGGTGGCACAGATACGCAGTATTTT.

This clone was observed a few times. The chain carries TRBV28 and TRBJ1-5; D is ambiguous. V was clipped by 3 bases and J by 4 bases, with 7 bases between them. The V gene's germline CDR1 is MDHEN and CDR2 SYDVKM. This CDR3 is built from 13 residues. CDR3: CASSLVRNQPQHF. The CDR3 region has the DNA TGTGCCAGCAGTTTGGTCAGAAATCAGCCCCAGCATTTT.

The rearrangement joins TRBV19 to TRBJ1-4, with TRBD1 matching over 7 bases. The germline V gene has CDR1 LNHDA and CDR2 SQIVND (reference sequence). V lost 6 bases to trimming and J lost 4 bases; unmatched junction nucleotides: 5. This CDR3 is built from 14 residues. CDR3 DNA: TGTGCCAGTAGGACGGGACAGAATAATGAAAAACTGTTTTTT. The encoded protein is CASRTGQNNEKLFF.

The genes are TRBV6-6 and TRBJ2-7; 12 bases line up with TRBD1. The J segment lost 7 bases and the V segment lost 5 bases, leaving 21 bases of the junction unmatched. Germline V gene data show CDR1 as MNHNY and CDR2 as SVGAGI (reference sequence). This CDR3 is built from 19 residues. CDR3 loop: CASSRTLPRGDRGRGEQYF. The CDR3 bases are TGTGCCAGCAGTCGAACGCTCCCTAGGGGGGACAGGGGGCGGGGTGAGCAGTACTTC.

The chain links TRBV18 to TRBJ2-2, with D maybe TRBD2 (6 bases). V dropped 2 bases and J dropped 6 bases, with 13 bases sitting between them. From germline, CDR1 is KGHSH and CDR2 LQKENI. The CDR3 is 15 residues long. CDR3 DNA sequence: TGTGCCAGCTCACCAAAGACTAGTCTTCCCGGGGAGCTGTTTTTT. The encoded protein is CASSPKTSLPGELFF.

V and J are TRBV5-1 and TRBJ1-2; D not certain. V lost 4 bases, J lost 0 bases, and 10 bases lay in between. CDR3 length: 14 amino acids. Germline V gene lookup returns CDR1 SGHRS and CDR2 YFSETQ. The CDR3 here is CASSREGANYGYTF. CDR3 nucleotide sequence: TGCGCCAGCAGCAGGGAGGGAGCTAACTATGGCTACACCTTC.

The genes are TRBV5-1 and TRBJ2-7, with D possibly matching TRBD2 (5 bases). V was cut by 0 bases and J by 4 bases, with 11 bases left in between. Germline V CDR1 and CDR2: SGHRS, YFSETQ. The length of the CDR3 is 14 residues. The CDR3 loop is CASSLDTGRYEQYF. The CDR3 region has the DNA TGCGCCAGCAGCTTGGACACGGGAAGGTACGAGCAGTACTTC.

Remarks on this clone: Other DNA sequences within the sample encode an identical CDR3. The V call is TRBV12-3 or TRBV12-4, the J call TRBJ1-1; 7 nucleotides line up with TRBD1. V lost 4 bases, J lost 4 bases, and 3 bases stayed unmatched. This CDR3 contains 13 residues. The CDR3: CASSSTGSTEAFF. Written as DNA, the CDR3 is TGTGCCAGCAGTTCGACAGGGAGCACTGAAGCTTTCTTT.

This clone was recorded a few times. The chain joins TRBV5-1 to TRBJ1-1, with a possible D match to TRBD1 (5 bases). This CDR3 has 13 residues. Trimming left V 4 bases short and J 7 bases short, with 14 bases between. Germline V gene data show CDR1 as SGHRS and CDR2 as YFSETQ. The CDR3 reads CASSNEGRNEAFF. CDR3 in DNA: TGCGCCAGCAGCAACGAGGGGAGGAATGAAGCTTTCTTT.